The 12 T cell receptor beta chains given below trace back to one sample, sequenced in a study of cytomegalovirus exposure and HLA in healthy donors. With 60 Vbeta and 13 Jbeta primers, the PCR was carried out. The data were produced by immunoSEQ multiplex PCR, yet TCRdb's version contains in-frame clones alone and is incomplete. The data show roughly 20,000 clones, around 82% seen once. Sequencing input: PBMCs. The origin of the receptors is a man in his fifties or sixties in good health and CMV-seronegative.

The J gene is TRBJ2-7, the V gene TRBV4-3, with 12 bases aligning to TRBD2. The CDR3 runs 15 residues. From germline, CDR1 is LGHNA and CDR2 YSLEER. The V gene end was trimmed by 2 bases and the J gene end by 5 bases; junction bases not matched to a gene: 4. Written as DNA, the CDR3 is TGCGCCAGCAGCCAAACTCTAGCGGGAGGGCACGAGCAGTACTTC. It is translated as CASSQTLAGGHEQYF.

V is TRBV5-6 and J is TRBJ1-5, with a weak D call TRBD1 (5 bases). Trimming pared 4 bases from V and 6 bases from J, leaving 14 bases between. CDR3 length equals 14 residues. Germline CDR1 and CDR2: SGHDT and YYEEEE. CDR3 coding DNA: TGTGCCAGCAGCCGCAGGGCCTCGGGTCAGCCCCAGCATTTT. This sequence encodes CASSRRASGQPQHF. Combining the CDR3 with reference TRBV5-6 and TRBJ1-5 gives the whole variable domain DAGVTQSPTHLIKTRGQQVTLRCSPKSGHDTVSWYQQALGQGPQFIFQYYEEEERQRGNFPDRFSGHQFPNYSSELNVNALLLGDSALYLCASSRRASGQPQHFGDGTRLSIL.

This chain uses TRBV7-6 with TRBJ2-7, with 7 positions matching TRBD2. Germline-derived CDR1 and CDR2 are SGHVS and FNYEAQ. The CDR3 is 14 amino acids. V lost 2 bases to trimming and J lost 6 bases; unmatched junction nucleotides: 7. Here the CDR3 DNA reads TGTGCCAGCAGCTTACCCCGGGCGGGAGCCGAGCAGTACTTC. Its translation is CASSLPRAGAEQYF.

This chain joins TRBV7-8 and TRBJ1-4, with D possibly being TRBD1 (6 bases). The CDR3 has 14 amino acids. Germline CDR1 reads SGHVS; CDR2 reads FQNEAQ. The germline V and J ends were trimmed by 5 bases and 6 bases, with 13 bases remaining between them. The CDR3 DNA is TGTGCCAGCAGCCCCTGGGGGCGCGATGAAAAACTGTTTTTT. As protein: CASSPWGRDEKLFF.

J is TRBJ2-7 and V is TRBV7-2; 7 bases are a match to TRBD1. This CDR3 spans 14 amino acids. Germline CDR1 is SGHTA and CDR2 is FQGNSA. V lost 4 bases to trimming and J lost 9 bases; unmatched junction nucleotides: 12. This CDR3 is CASSSATGNTGQYF. DNA of the CDR3: TGTGCCAGCAGCTCCGCGACAGGGAATACGGGGCAGTACTTC. Looking up the rest from reference TRBV7-2 and TRBJ2-7 gives the full variable domain: GAGVSQSPSNKVTEKGKDVELRCDPISGHTALYWYRQSLGQGLEFLIYFQGNSAPDKSGLPSDRFSAERTGGSVSTLTIQRTQQEDSAVYLCASSSATGNTGQYFGPGTRLTVT.

This clone was seen only once. Here the CDR3 DNA reads TGCGCCAGCAGCTTGGGGGACAGGGGTTACAATGAGCAGTTCTTC. It is translated as CASSLGDRGYNEQFF. The chain employs TRBV5-1 and TRBJ2-1, with 10 positions matching TRBD1. Losses at the gene ends were 0 bases for V and 4 bases for J; bases not matched to a gene: 1. The CDR3 sequence is 15 residues long. Germline V lookup: CDR1 SGHRS, CDR2 YFSETQ.

The chain couples TRBV5-1 to TRBJ2-3; D gene unclear. V was pared by 9 bases and J by 2 bases, with 19 bases between. Germline V lookup: CDR1 SGHRS, CDR2 YFSETQ. This CDR3 region has 15 residues. CDR3 protein: CATTPETRDTDTQYF. Written as DNA, the CDR3 is TGCGCCACCACTCCCGAGACAAGAGACACAGATACGCAGTATTTT.

This clone was picked up one time. The genes are TRBV5-6 and TRBJ2-3, with a tentative D call TRBD2 (6 bases). The germline CDR1 and CDR2 sequences are SGHDT and YYEEEE. The V end lost 2 bases, the J end lost 2 bases, and 12 bases lay between the germline ends. The CDR3 has 15 amino acids. CDR3 loop: CASSFVSGFTDTQYF. In DNA, the CDR3 is TGTGCCAGCAGCTTCGTTAGCGGCTTCACAGATACGCAGTATTTT.

The genes are TRBV28 and TRBJ2-3, with 8 bases fitting TRBD2. Germline CDR1 reads MDHEN; CDR2 reads SYDVKM. J lost 5 bases, V lost 5 bases, and 9 bases had no gene match. CDR3 length: 15 amino acids. The CDR3 region is CASSPRGGVKDTQYF. The CDR3 nucleotides read TGTGCCAGCAGTCCCCGGGGGGGAGTAAAAGATACGCAGTATTTT.

The V and J genes are TRBV5-5 and TRBJ1-3; weak D call: TRBD1 (6 bases). Germline values: CDR1 SGHKS, CDR2 YYEKEE (reference sequence). The CDR3 is 14 amino acids. Trimming cost V 1 base and J 7 bases, with 12 bases left between them. Here the CDR3 DNA reads TGTGCCAGCAGCTTGCAGGGGTTGAGGAACACCATATATTTT. Protein product: CASSLQGLRNTIYF.

J is TRBJ2-3 and V is TRBV10-1, with 8 positions matching TRBD2. This CDR3 spans 15 amino acids. V was pared by 5 bases and J by 1 base, with 5 bases of the junction left unmatched. From germline, CDR1 is WNHNN and CDR2 SYGVQD (reference sequence). The CDR3 bases are TGCGCCAGCAGTTTTAGCGGGGTTGGCACAGATACGCAGTATTTT. Residues: CASSFSGVGTDTQYF.

A single count supports this clone. The chain recombines TRBV30 with TRBJ2-7; a weak D match, TRBD2 (5 bases). This CDR3 is built from 15 residues. The germline V gene encodes CDR1 GTSNPN and CDR2 SVGIG (reference sequence). V dropped 5 bases and J dropped 2 bases, with 19 bases sitting between them. The CDR3 region has the DNA TGTGCCTGGGAGTCCGAGCGGTATGGAACCTACGAGCAGTACTTC. Translating gives CAWESERYGTYEQYF.